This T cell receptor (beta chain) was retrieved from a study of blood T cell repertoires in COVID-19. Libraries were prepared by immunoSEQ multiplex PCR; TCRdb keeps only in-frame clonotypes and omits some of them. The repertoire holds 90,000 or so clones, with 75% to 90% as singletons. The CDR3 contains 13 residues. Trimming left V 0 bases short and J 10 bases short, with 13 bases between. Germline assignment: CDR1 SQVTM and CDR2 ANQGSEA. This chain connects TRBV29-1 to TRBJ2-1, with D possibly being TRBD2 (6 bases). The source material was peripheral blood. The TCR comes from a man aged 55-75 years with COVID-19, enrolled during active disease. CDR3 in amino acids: CSVEERRETEQFF. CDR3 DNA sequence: TGCAGCGTTGAAGAGAGGAGGGAAACCGAGCAGTTCTTC.